What follows are 18 T cell receptor beta chains derived from one specimen sequenced in a study of a mutant IDH1 vaccine in newly diagnosed glioma. This table comes from immunoSEQ multiplex PCR, and its TCRdb copy is limited to in-frame clones, with some not included. Of around 67,000 clones in the sample, around 82% were seen once. Time point here: baseline, week 1 (first vaccination visit). As for treatment: pre-vaccination baseline after standard-of-care therapy. Material: peripheral blood mononuclear cells (PBMCs), obtained from a glioma patient treated with radiotherapy, temozolomide or both. These TCRs come from a woman aged 18-30 years with glioma. Some clones in this sample may be carry-over from other donors' samples.

The chain uses TRBV14 and TRBJ1-2, with D possibly matching TRBD1 (5 bases). CDR1 is SGHDN, CDR2 FVKESK, per germline. The V gene lost 4 bases and the J gene lost 3 bases, with 9 bases spanning the gap. CDR3 length: 13 residues. Written as DNA, the CDR3 is TGTGCCAGCAGCCCAGGAGGGGACTATGGCTACACCTTC. Translation: CASSPGGDYGYTF.

The chain links TRBV19 to TRBJ1-2; D is possibly TRBD1 (5 bases). The V gene's germline CDR1 is LNHDA and CDR2 SQIVND (reference sequence). The CDR3 is 12 residues long. Trimming took 2 bases from V and 10 from J, leaving 11 bases between them. CDR3 protein: CASSIWGSDYTF. As DNA, the CDR3 is TGTGCCAGTAGTATATGGGGGTCGGACTACACCTTC. The whole variable domain, filled in from reference TRBV19 and TRBJ1-2, reads DGGITQSPKYLFRKEGQNVTLSCEQNLNHDAMYWYRQDPGQGLRLIYYSQIVNDFQKGDIAEGYSVSREKKESFPLTVTSAQKNPTAFYLCASSIWGSDYTFGSGTRLTVV.

The chain uses TRBV5-4 and TRBJ2-3; 7 nucleotides line up with TRBD2. V gave up 1 base and J gave up 1 base; unmatched junction bases: 0. The germline gives CDR1 SGHNT, CDR2 YYREEE (reference sequence). This CDR3 has 14 residues. The CDR3: CASSLRGGTDTQYF. The CDR3, as DNA: TGTGCCAGCAGCTTGCGGGGGGGCACAGATACGCAGTATTTT.

This chain links TRBV10-3 with TRBJ2-7; D may be TRBD2 (6 bases). CDR3 length equals 15 residues. Germline V gene data show CDR1 as ENHRY and CDR2 as SYGVKD. Trimming took off 7 bases at V and 2 bases at J, with 18 bases between the two ends. This CDR3 reads CAITRGRQEAYEQYF. The CDR3 DNA reads as TGTGCCATCACCCGAGGGAGGCAGGAAGCCTACGAGCAGTACTTC.

The chain recombines TRBV6-5 with TRBJ2-5, with D possibly TRBD2 on 5 matching bases. Germline lookup yields CDR1 MNHEY and CDR2 SVGAGI. This CDR3 spans 13 amino acids. Trimming took off 6 bases at V and 5 bases at J, with 13 bases between the two ends. This CDR3 is CASSFTSAETQYF. CDR3 coding DNA: TGTGCCAGCAGCTTTACTAGTGCGGAGACCCAGTACTTC.

The genes are TRBV10-2 and TRBJ2-1; D not certain. The CDR3 loop spans 13 amino acids. The V end was cut by 0 bases, the J end by 8 bases, with 8 bases between. Germline V gene data show CDR1 as WSHSY and CDR2 as SAAADI. DNA of the CDR3: TGCGCCAGCAGTGAGTCGGAACTGCATGAGCAGTTCTTC. It is translated as CASSESELHEQFF.

This chain links TRBV2 with TRBJ2-1; TRBD1 is a possible D gene (5 bases). The CDR3 spans 14 residues. CDR1 SNHLY and CDR2 FYNNEI come from the germline V gene. V was shortened by 7 bases and J by 6 bases, with 16 bases between the two germline ends. The CDR3 is CASTRAGFGNEQFF. In DNA form, the CDR3 reads TGTGCCAGCACCAGAGCAGGGTTCGGCAATGAGCAGTTCTTC.

V gene TRBV4-1 combines with J gene TRBJ2-5; D is unresolved. This CDR3 has 13 amino acids. Germline-derived CDR1 and CDR2 are MGHRA and YSYEKL. V lost 1 base, J lost 4 bases, and 7 bases lay in between. This chain's CDR3 is CASSQARLETQYF. In nucleotides, the CDR3 is TGCGCCAGCAGCCAAGCCCGGTTAGAGACCCAGTACTTC.

The CDR3 spells CASSPPRLEGTIGYTF. In nucleotides, the CDR3 is TGTGCCAGCTCACCACCTCGTCTTGAGGGAACGATCGGCTACACCTTC. The chain combines TRBV18 with TRBJ1-2; unclear D gene. This CDR3 has 16 residues. Trimming removed 0 bases at V and 8 bases at J, with 19 bases between. CDR1 and CDR2 (germline): KGHSH, LQKENI.

The chain combines TRBV10-3 with TRBJ2-2, with 10 bases aligning to TRBD1. V shed 6 bases, J shed 5 bases, and the junction held 21 bases outside the gene matches. Looked up from germline, CDR1 is ENHRY and CDR2 is SYGVKD. The CDR3 spans 20 residues. The DNA of the CDR3 is TGTGCCATCAGCGTCCTCGGGACAGGGGTCCTCGGGGGGGGAACCGGGGAGCTGTTTTTT. Its translation: CAISVLGTGVLGGGTGELFF.

This clone appeared once. The chain has TRBV11-3 and TRBJ2-5; no firm D call. With 3 bases removed from V and 5 bases from J, the gap between germline ends came to 16 bases. From germline, CDR1 is SGHNT and CDR2 YENEEA. This CDR3 region has 15 residues. DNA of the CDR3: TGTGCCAGCAGCTTGTCCGGGTCCCCTCTGGAGACCCAGTACTTC. This gives the protein CASSLSGSPLETQYF.

CDR3 nucleotides: TGTGCCAGCAGTTTGAGGACCGGCCTGAACACTGAAGCTTTCTTT. It encodes CASSLRTGLNTEAFF. The V gene is TRBV6-5, the J gene TRBJ1-1; D is unresolved. CDR1 is MNHEY, CDR2 SVGAGI, per germline. V lost 4 bases and J lost 0, with 12 bases in between. This CDR3 is 15 amino acids long.

J is TRBJ2-5 and V is TRBV7-9; TRBD2 agrees at 8 bases. The CDR3 has 14 residues. CDR1 is SEHNR and CDR2 is FQNEAQ in the germline V gene (reference sequence). V shed 3 bases, J shed 3 bases, and the junction held 3 bases outside the gene matches. CDR3 DNA sequence: TGTGCCAGCAGCTTCTCAGCGGGGGAAGAGACCCAGTACTTC. Translated, it gives CASSFSAGEETQYF.

The chain is built from TRBV6-1 and TRBJ2-3; no firm D call. CDR3 length: 14 residues. The germline V gene has CDR1 MNHNS and CDR2 SASEGT. Trimming cost V 9 bases and J 0 bases, with 13 bases left between them. As DNA, the CDR3 is TGTGCCAGTTGCCTAACCCGTAGCACAGATACGCAGTATTTT. Residues: CASCLTRSTDTQYF.

The chain carries TRBV9 and TRBJ2-3; 7 bases line up with TRBD2. This CDR3 is built from 16 residues. From germline, CDR1 is SGDLS and CDR2 YYNGEE. V was pared by 2 bases and J by 3 bases, with 9 bases of the junction left unmatched. CDR3 residues: CASSVEGGSWTDTQYF. The CDR3 region has the DNA TGTGCCAGCAGCGTGGAAGGCGGGAGCTGGACAGATACGCAGTATTTT.

The CDR3 loop reads CASSTQTGANVLTF. DNA of the CDR3: TGTGCCAGCAGCACTCAAACTGGGGCCAACGTCCTGACTTTC. J is TRBJ2-6 and V is TRBV5-6; D call uncertain. Germline CDR1 reads SGHDT; CDR2 reads YYEEEE. V dropped 4 bases and J dropped 2 bases, with 7 bases sitting between them. There are 14 residues in the CDR3. The variable domain in full, completed from reference TRBV5-6 and TRBJ2-6, reads DAGVTQSPTHLIKTRGQQVTLRCSPKSGHDTVSWYQQALGQGPQFIFQYYEEEERQRGNFPDRFSGHQFPNYSSELNVNALLLGDSALYLCASSTQTGANVLTFGAGSRLTVL.

The V and J genes are TRBV6-6 and TRBJ1-1, with TRBD1 identical over 9 bases. J gave up 3 bases and V 5 bases, and 7 bases lay outside the gene matches. The CDR3 length is 15 residues. Per the germline V gene, CDR1 is MNHNY and CDR2 is SVGAGI (reference sequence). CDR3 in amino acids: CASSLRTGEYTEAFF. The CDR3, as DNA: TGTGCCAGCAGTCTTCGGACAGGGGAATACACTGAAGCTTTCTTT.

This chain connects TRBV4-3 to TRBJ2-5; 9 nucleotides line up with TRBD1. The CDR3 is made up of 15 amino acids. V lost 4 bases and J lost 3; bases outside the gene matches: 6. Germline V lookup: CDR1 LGHNA, CDR2 YSLEER. CDR3 region: CASSPGQGGEETQYF. DNA of the CDR3: TGCGCCAGCAGCCCGGGACAGGGTGGCGAAGAGACCCAGTACTTC.